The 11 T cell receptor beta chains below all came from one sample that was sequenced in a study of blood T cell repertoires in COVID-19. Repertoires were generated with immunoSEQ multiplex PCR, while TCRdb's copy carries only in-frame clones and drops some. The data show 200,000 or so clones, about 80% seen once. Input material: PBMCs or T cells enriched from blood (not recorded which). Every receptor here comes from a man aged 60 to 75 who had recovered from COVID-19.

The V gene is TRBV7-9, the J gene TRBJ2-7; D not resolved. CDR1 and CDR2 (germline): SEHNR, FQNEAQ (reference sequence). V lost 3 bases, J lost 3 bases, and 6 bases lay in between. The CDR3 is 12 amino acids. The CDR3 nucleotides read TGTGCCAGCAGCTTTAATTTCTACGAGCAGTACTTC. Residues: CASSFNFYEQYF. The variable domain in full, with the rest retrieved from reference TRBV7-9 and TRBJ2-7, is DTGVSQNPRHKITKRGQNVTFRCDPISEHNRLYWYRQTLGQGPEFLTYFQNEAQLEKSRLLSDRFSAERPKGSFSTLEIQRTEQGDSAMYLCASSFNFYEQYFGPGTRLTVT.

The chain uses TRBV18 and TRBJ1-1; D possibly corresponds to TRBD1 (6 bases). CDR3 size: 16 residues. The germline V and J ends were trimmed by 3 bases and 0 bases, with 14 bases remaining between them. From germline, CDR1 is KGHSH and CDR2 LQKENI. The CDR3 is CASSPQRTAMNTEAFF. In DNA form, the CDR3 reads TGTGCCAGCTCACCCCAACGGACAGCGATGAACACTGAAGCTTTCTTT.

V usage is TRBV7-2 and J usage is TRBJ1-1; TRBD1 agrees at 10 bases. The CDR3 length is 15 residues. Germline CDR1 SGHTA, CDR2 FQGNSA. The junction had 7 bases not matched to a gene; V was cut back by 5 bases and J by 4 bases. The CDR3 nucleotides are TGTGCCAGCAGCCCGACGGGGACAGGGGCCACTGAAGCTTTCTTT. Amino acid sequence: CASSPTGTGATEAFF.

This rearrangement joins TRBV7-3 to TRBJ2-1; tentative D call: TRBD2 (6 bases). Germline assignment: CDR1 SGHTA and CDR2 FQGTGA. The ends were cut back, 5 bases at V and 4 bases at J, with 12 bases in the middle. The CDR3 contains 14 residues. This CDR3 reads CASSQMGGYNEQFF. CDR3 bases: TGTGCCAGCAGCCAAATGGGGGGTTACAATGAGCAGTTCTTC.

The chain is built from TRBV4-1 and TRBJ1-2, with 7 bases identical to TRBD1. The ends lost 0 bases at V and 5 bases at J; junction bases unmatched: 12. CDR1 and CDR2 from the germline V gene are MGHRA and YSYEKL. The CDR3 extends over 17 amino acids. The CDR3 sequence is CASSQDRQAGGGYGYTF. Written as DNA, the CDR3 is TGCGCCAGCAGCCAAGATAGGCAGGCAGGGGGAGGTTATGGCTACACCTTC.

The CDR3 protein is CASSPGTGNNQPQHF. The CDR3 nucleotides read TGCGCCAGCAGCCCGGGGACAGGGAACAATCAGCCCCAGCATTTT. J is TRBJ1-5 and V is TRBV5-1, with 9 bases matching TRBD1. The J segment lost 3 bases and the V segment lost 4 bases, leaving 5 bases of the junction unmatched. The germline V gene encodes CDR1 SGHRS and CDR2 YFSETQ. This CDR3 contains 15 residues.

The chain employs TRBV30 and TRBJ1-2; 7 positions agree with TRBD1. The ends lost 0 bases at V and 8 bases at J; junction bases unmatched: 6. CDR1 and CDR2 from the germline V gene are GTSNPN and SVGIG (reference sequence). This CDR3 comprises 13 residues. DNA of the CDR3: TGTGCCTGGAGTGTAAAACAGGGGAGGGGCTACACCTTC. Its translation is CAWSVKQGRGYTF.

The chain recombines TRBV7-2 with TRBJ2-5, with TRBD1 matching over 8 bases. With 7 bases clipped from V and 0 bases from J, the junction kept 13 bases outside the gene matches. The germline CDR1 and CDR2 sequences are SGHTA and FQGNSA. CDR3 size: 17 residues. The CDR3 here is CASTLLPGGPYQETQYF. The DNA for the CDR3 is TGTGCCAGCACCCTCCTCCCAGGGGGCCCGTACCAAGAGACCCAGTACTTC.

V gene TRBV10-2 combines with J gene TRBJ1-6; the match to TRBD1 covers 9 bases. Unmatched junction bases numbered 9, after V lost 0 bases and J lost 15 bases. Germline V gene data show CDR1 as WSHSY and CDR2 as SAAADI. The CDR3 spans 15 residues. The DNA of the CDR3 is TGCGCCAGCAGTGAGTCATGGACAGGGGTTACTCTCCTCCACTTT. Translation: CASSESWTGVTLLHF.

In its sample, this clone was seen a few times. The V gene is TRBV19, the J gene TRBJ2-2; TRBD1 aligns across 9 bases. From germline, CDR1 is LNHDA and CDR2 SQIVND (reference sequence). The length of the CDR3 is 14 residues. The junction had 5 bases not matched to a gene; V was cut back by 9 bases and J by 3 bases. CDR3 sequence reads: CASRGQGYTGELFF. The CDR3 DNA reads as TGTGCCAGCCGCGGACAGGGGTACACCGGGGAGCTGTTTTTT.

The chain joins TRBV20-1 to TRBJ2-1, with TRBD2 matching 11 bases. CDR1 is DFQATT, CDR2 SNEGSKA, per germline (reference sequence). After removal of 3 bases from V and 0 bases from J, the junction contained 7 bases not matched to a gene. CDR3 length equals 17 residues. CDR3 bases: TGCAGTGCTAGTCCTAGCGGGGGGCCAAGCTCCTACAATGAGCAGTTCTTC. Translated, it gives CSASPSGGPSSYNEQFF.